This T cell receptor (beta chain) came from a study of T cells after yellow fever vaccination. Study-level findings and limits: Reappearing after the booster were most of the clones from primary vaccination (around 96% CD4, approximately 89% CD8). Just a small share of clonotypes turned up in the CD4 compartment as well as the CD8 compartment. The secondary response was weaker, and its peak arrived faster, on day 5 versus 15.

Comment on this clonotype: What it binds is not known.

This CDR3 region has 14 residues. Germline CDR1 is SGHNT and CDR2 is YYREEE (reference sequence). V was cut by 10 bases and J by 5 bases, with 18 bases left in between. A process of 5'RACE template switching, which added a universal primer site and UMIs, was used to make TCR cDNA. Using its own MiXCR run on the 5' RACE reads, TCRdb lists one record per CDR3 protein. The data hold a few hundred thousand distinct CDR3 sequences, with approximately 8% observed a single time. This receptor was identified in a man aged 18 to 30 who received the YFV17D yellow fever vaccine. The rearrangement links TRBV5-4 to TRBJ2-2; D remains ambiguous. Source: PBMCs, taken 45 days after the first yellow fever vaccination. The CDR3 loop reads CALRPWGRTGELFF. The CDR3 DNA follows: TGTGCCCTACGTCCTTGGGGTCGGACCGGGGAGCTGTTTTTT.